This T cell receptor (beta chain) was sequenced during a study of PD-L1 blockade in urothelial cancer. As for the study in general: Patients with male sex and bladder-origin urothelial cancer accounted for about 85% of the roughly 30 enrolled.

Study results and limitations: Patients with durable benefit had greater blood expansion of tumor-associated TCR clones 3 weeks into treatment.

The CDR3 has 14 amino acids. From germline, CDR1 is SQVTM and CDR2 ANQGSEA. The V segment lost 7 bases and the J segment 2 bases; nucleotides outside the gene matches: 9. Here immunoSEQ multiplex PCR was the method, and the copy in TCRdb shows in-frame clones only, minus some. In the table there are some 45,000 clones, approximately 88% of which are singletons. Concerning this clone itself: Its target is unknown.

The genes are TRBV29-1 and TRBJ2-5; 8 bases agree with TRBD1. The sample consisted of PBMCs, taken around atezolizumab (anti-PD-L1) treatment. The clonotype originates from a man older than 75 with urothelial cancer. The CDR3 region has the DNA TGCAGCGCAGCCGGGACAGGATTACAAGAGACCCAGTACTTC. It specifies CSAAGTGLQETQYF.